This passage covers 3 T cell receptor beta chains from one sample sequenced in a study of shared clonotypes between healthy human individuals. Naive CD8 cells were CD45RO-negative, positively selected for CCR7, excluding terminally differentiated effector memory CD45RA+ cells. The repertoire was sequenced with immunoSEQ multiplex PCR; TCRdb's copy has only in-frame clones and lacks some. The sample lists about 2.1 million clones, approximately 92% occurring once. The sequencing input was naive CD8+ T cells from PBMCs. The source is a man in his late teens or twenties in good health. Some clones in this sample may be carry-over from other donors' samples.

For the CDR3, the DNA is TGTGCCAGCAGCGGGGTATCGGATGGTATTGGAGGCTACACCTTC. Translated: CASSGVSDGIGGYTF. The genes are TRBV7-9 and TRBJ1-2; D unclear. Germline lookup yields CDR1 SEHNR and CDR2 FQNEAQ (reference sequence). The length of the CDR3 is 15 residues. Trimming left V 5 bases short and J 8 bases short, with 21 bases between. The full variable domain, rest sourced from reference TRBV7-9 and TRBJ1-2, is DTGVSQNPRHKITKRGQNVTFRCDPISEHNRLYWYRQTLGQGPEFLTYFQNEAQLEKSRLLSDRFSAERPKGSFSTLEIQRTEQGDSAMYLCASSGVSDGIGGYTFGSGTRLTVV.

The chain joins TRBV5-5 to TRBJ2-1, with TRBD1 as a possible D gene (6 bases). CDR3 length: 14 residues. Germline CDR1 and CDR2: SGHKS and YYEKEE (reference sequence). V was clipped by 4 bases and J by 12 bases, with 20 bases between them. CDR3: CASSPGDVVDGQFF. CDR3 nucleotides: TGTGCCAGCAGCCCAGGGGACGTTGTTGACGGGCAGTTCTTC.

This chain connects TRBV5-4 to TRBJ2-1; 11 bases fit TRBD2. CDR1 is SGHNT and CDR2 is YYREEE in the germline V gene (reference sequence). The CDR3 extends over 15 amino acids. Unmatched junction bases numbered 8, after V lost 4 bases and J lost 8 bases. CDR3 amino acids: CASSLGTSGNDEQFF. CDR3 nucleotides: TGTGCCAGCAGCCTGGGGACTAGCGGCAACGATGAGCAGTTCTTC.